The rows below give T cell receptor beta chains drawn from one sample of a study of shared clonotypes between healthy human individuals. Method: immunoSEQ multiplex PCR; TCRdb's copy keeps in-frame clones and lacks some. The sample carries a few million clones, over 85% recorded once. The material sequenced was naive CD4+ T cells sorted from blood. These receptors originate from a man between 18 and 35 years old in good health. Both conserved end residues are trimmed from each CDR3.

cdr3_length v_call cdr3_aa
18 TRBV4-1 ASSQDGQGAMRSYNSPLH
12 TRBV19 ASSRGGQNNEQF
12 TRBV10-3 AISEPYSDREAF
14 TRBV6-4 ASSEGLAGGTDTQY
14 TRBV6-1 ASSDGLAGYTDTQY
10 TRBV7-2 ASSPTGYEQF
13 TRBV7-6 ASSLERGSNYEQY
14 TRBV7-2 ASSLGNRPQTYEQY
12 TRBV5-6 ASSPRSGNYEQY
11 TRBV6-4 ASERGGRNEQF
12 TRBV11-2 ASSPGRDTGELF
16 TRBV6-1 ASSESRGRGTWNYEQY
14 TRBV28 ASSLIGTPNTGELF
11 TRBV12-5 ASRQEANQPQH